The clone carrying this TCR beta chain has ten or more counts. The read ends 3 residues before the CDR3 terminus; that terminus is restored from the germline J gene. Clones were sequenced by immunoSEQ multiplex PCR, and TCRdb holds only the in-frame ones, with some missing. The sample lists under 50,000 clones, none appearing once, the ten largest making up 0.68%. The data are from a study of T cell clonality in common variable immunodeficiency. This CDR3 comprises 15 residues. Trimming took 6 bases from V and 1 from J; bases not matched to a gene: 5. This rearrangement joins TRBV12-3 or TRBV12-4 to TRBJ2-1, with 8 bases aligning to TRBD1. Source material: peripheral blood mononuclear cells. The receptor's source is a person aged 18 to 75 in good health. CDR3 bases read: TGTGCCAGCAGACCTGACAGGGGATCCTACAATGAG. Its protein is CASRPDRGSYNE. The entire CDR3 reads CASRPDRGSYNEQFF.